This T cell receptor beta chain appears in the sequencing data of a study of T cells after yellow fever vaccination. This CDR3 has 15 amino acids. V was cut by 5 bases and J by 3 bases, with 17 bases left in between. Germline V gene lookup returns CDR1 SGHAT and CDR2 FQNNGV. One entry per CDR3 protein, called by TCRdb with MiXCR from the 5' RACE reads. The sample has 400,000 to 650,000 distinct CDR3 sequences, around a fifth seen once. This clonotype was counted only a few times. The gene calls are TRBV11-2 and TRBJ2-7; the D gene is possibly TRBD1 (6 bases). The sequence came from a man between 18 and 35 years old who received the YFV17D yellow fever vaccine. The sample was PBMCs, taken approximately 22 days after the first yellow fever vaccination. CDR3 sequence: CASSPPNRVNYEQYF. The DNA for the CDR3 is TGTGCCAGCAGCCCCCCGAACAGGGTGAACTACGAGCAGTACTTC.